The 22 T cell receptor beta chains listed next were all sequenced from one sample in a study of cytomegalovirus exposure and HLA in healthy donors. The PCR was carried out with 60 Vbeta primers and 13 Jbeta primers. Only in-frame clones appear in the TCRdb table, and some are missing; sequencing was by immunoSEQ multiplex PCR. This table has about 190,000 clones, 87% appearing once. The sample taken for sequencing was PBMCs. These receptors all stem from a man aged 25 to 40 in good health and CMV-seronegative.

This clone turned up a few times. V usage is TRBV28 and J usage is TRBJ1-5; TRBD1 aligns across 7 bases. The CDR3 sequence is 15 residues long. The germline V gene has CDR1 MDHEN and CDR2 SYDVKM. The trim removed 6 bases at V and 6 bases at J, leaving 11 bases unmatched. The CDR3 nucleotides read TGTGCCAGCAGGATACCTACAGGGGCCGGTCAGCCCCAGCATTTT. This codes for CASRIPTGAGQPQHF.

This chain links TRBV28 with TRBJ1-3; D gene uncertain. The V gene's germline CDR1 is MDHEN and CDR2 SYDVKM. With 6 bases removed from V and 0 bases from J, the gap between germline ends came to 12 bases. This CDR3 has 15 residues. CDR3 nucleotides: TGTGCCAGCAGCCCAGCCGGGATCTCTGGAAACACCATATATTTT. This sequence encodes CASSPAGISGNTIYF.

This chain connects TRBV19 to TRBJ1-2; D call uncertain. V was shortened by 8 bases and J by 0 bases, with 10 bases between the two germline ends. The germline CDR1 and CDR2 sequences are LNHDA and SQIVND (reference sequence). The CDR3 extends over 13 amino acids. CDR3 DNA sequence: TGTGCCAGTGTAGATGTGGCTAACTATGGCTACACCTTC. It is translated as CASVDVANYGYTF.

The rearrangement uses TRBV28 and TRBJ2-1; no firm D call. Germline V CDR1 and CDR2: MDHEN, SYDVKM. The CDR3 consists of 11 residues. The V end lost 6 bases, the J end lost 6 bases, and 6 bases lay between the germline ends. CDR3 DNA: TGTGCCAGCAGAGGAGTCAATGAGCAGTTCTTC. As protein: CASRGVNEQFF.

This chain joins TRBV5-6 and TRBJ2-5; TRBD2 agrees at 12 bases. The V and J ends lost 3 bases and 1 base, in that order; junction bases with no gene match: 1. The length of the CDR3 is 15 residues. Germline V CDR1 and CDR2: SGHDT, YYEEEE. CDR3 DNA: TGTGCCAGCAGCTCTAGCGGGGGGGCCCAAGAGACCCAGTACTTC. Amino acid sequence: CASSSSGGAQETQYF.

This clone was seen a few times. This chain connects TRBV4-1 to TRBJ1-3; a possible D gene is TRBD1 (6 bases). Looked up from germline, CDR1 is MGHRA and CDR2 is YSYEKL. The CDR3 is 17 residues long. V lost 0 bases and J 0 bases, leaving 12 bases between the germline ends. The CDR3 protein is CASSQDSGASSGNTIYF. CDR3 DNA: TGCGCCAGCAGCCAAGATTCAGGGGCCAGCTCTGGAAACACCATATATTTT.

This sequence joins TRBV27 and TRBJ1-1; D may be TRBD1 (5 bases). The CDR3 covers 15 residues. V was clipped by 2 bases and J by 10 bases, with 20 bases between them. CDR1 is MNHEY, CDR2 SMNVEV, per germline (reference sequence). The CDR3 DNA reads as TGTGCCAGCAGTTTAGGGGCTGGATTCCCGGGTGGAGCTTTCTTT. Its protein is CASSLGAGFPGGAFF.

The V call is TRBV7-8, the J call TRBJ2-3; TRBD1 matches 7 bases. The CDR3 is 15 residues long. Germline V CDR1 and CDR2: SGHVS, FQNEAQ. V lost 4 bases and J lost 2; bases outside the gene matches: 6. DNA for the CDR3: TGTGCCAGCAGCTCTCGACAGGGCCCCACAGATACGCAGTATTTT. Protein sequence: CASSSRQGPTDTQYF.

V usage is TRBV29-1 and J usage is TRBJ1-2, with 10 bases fitting TRBD1. Germline V lookup: CDR1 SQVTM, CDR2 ANQGSEA. The length of the CDR3 is 13 residues. V lost 7 bases and J lost 4; bases outside the gene matches: 6. CDR3: CSATTGGAYGYTF. CDR3 nucleotide sequence: TGCAGCGCAACGACAGGGGGCGCCTATGGCTACACCTTC.

As for this clone: Relative to the germline gene, one junction end is altered; a read error may explain this. This chain joins TRBV9 and TRBJ2-7, with D possibly being TRBD2 (5 bases). CDR3 length: 14 amino acids. Germline V CDR1 and CDR2: SGDLS, YYNGEE. CDR3 coding DNA: TGTGCCAGCAGCTCCGGGAAAAGCCCCTACGAGCAGTGCTTC. It codes for CASSSGKSPYEQCF.

In its sample, this clone was seen once. This rearrangement joins TRBV6-1 to TRBJ2-7; 10 bases map to TRBD1. V gave up 7 bases and J gave up 7 bases; unmatched junction bases: 7. This CDR3 has 13 amino acids. From germline, CDR1 is MNHNS and CDR2 SASEGT. CDR3 region: CASTRQGAGEQYF. CDR3 nucleotides: TGTGCCAGCACCCGACAGGGGGCCGGGGAGCAGTACTTC.

The chain has TRBV6-5 and TRBJ2-7; the match to TRBD2 covers 8 bases. Germline loops: CDR1 MNHEY, CDR2 SVGAGI. The length of the CDR3 is 14 residues. V shed 3 bases and J 0 bases; nucleotides not matched to a gene: 1. The CDR3 sequence is CASSYRGGSYEQYF. The CDR3 nucleotides are TGTGCCAGCAGTTATCGGGGGGGCTCCTACGAGCAGTACTTC.

This chain connects TRBV5-4 to TRBJ2-5; D might be TRBD2 (6 bases). The CDR3 is 14 residues long. Per the germline V gene, CDR1 is SGHNT and CDR2 is YYREEE (reference sequence). The V gene lost 4 bases and the J gene lost 2 bases, with 12 bases spanning the gap. DNA of the CDR3: TGTGCCAGCAGCCCCCGGGACTCACAAGAGACCCAGTACTTC. Protein sequence: CASSPRDSQETQYF. Using reference TRBV5-4 and TRBJ2-5 for the parts outside the CDR3, the full variable domain is ETGVTQSPTHLIKTRGQQVTLRCSSQSGHNTVSWYQQALGQGPQFIFQYYREEENGRGNFPPRFSGLQFPNYSSELNVNALELDDSALYLCASSPRDSQETQYFGPGTRLLVL.

V usage is TRBV5-1 and J usage is TRBJ2-1; D gene ambiguous. Germline V gene data show CDR1 as SGHRS and CDR2 as YFSETQ. CDR3 length: 14 amino acids. V was shortened by 4 bases and J by 6 bases, with 14 bases between the two germline ends. The DNA of the CDR3 is TGCGCCAGCAGCCCCCCATCTAGGAGCAATGAGCAGTTCTTC. Its protein product is CASSPPSRSNEQFF.

The chain uses TRBV5-6 and TRBJ1-1; D gene ambiguous. The germline V and J ends were trimmed by 4 bases and 4 bases, with 11 bases remaining between them. CDR3 length: 13 residues. Per germline, CDR1 SGHDT and CDR2 YYEEEE. CDR3 sequence: CASSPRESTEAFF. DNA of the CDR3: TGTGCCAGCAGCCCCCGGGAGTCCACTGAAGCTTTCTTT.

The V and J genes are TRBV18 and TRBJ1-2; the D gene is possibly TRBD1 (6 bases). The germline V gene encodes CDR1 KGHSH and CDR2 LQKENI. V was clipped by 3 bases and J by 6 bases, with 8 bases between them. CDR3 length: 12 residues. The CDR3 region has the DNA TGTGCCAGCTCACCTAACAGGGATGGCTACACCTTC. Residues: CASSPNRDGYTF.

This chain links TRBV4-3 with TRBJ2-3; no clear D. The V end lost 4 bases, the J end lost 6 bases, and 14 bases lay between the germline ends. CDR3 size: 14 residues. The germline V gene encodes CDR1 LGHNA and CDR2 YSLEER. CDR3 region: CASSLLPVGDTQYF. Here the CDR3 DNA reads TGCGCCAGCAGCCTCTTGCCCGTCGGGGATACGCAGTATTTT.

The genes are TRBV28 and TRBJ1-5; 9 bases line up with TRBD1. The length of the CDR3 is 16 residues. The ends lost 5 bases at V and 1 base at J; junction bases unmatched: 6. CDR1 is MDHEN and CDR2 is SYDVKM in the germline V gene. The CDR3 sequence: CASSPRGTGSNQPQHF. In DNA, the CDR3 is TGTGCCAGCAGTCCCCGAGGGACAGGGAGCAATCAGCCCCAGCATTTT. Full variable domain (rest looked up from reference TRBV28 and TRBJ1-5): DVKVTQSSRYLVKRTGEKVFLECVQDMDHENMFWYRQDPGLGLRLIYFSYDVKMKEKGDIPEGYSVSREKKERFSLILESASTNQTSMYLCASSPRGTGSNQPQHFGDGTRLSIL.

The V gene is TRBV27, the J gene TRBJ2-2, with 8 bases aligning to TRBD2. Germline V gene data show CDR1 as MNHEY and CDR2 as SMNVEV (reference sequence). Germline trimming cut 2 bases from V and 7 bases from J; bases unmatched to any gene: 3. This CDR3 is built from 14 residues. CDR3 nucleotides: TGTGCCAGCAGTTTAGCGGGGGGTAGCGGGGAGCTGTTTTTT. Its translation: CASSLAGGSGELFF.

The V gene is TRBV19, the J gene TRBJ2-7, with 13 bases aligning to TRBD2. This CDR3 region has 13 residues. With V trimmed by 10 bases and J by 6 bases, 6 bases remained unmatched. Germline V gene sequence: CDR1 LNHDA, CDR2 SQIVND (reference sequence). The CDR3 DNA follows: TGTGCCACATCACTAGCGGGAGGGCTCGAGCAGTACTTC. The encoded protein is CATSLAGGLEQYF.

The chain links TRBV2 to TRBJ2-1; 7 bases are a match to TRBD2. Unmatched junction bases numbered 7, after V lost 5 bases and J lost 0 bases. The length of the CDR3 is 16 residues. Germline CDR1 and CDR2: SNHLY and FYNNEI. CDR3 coding DNA: TGTGCCAGCAGTCCCTACGGGGGGATCTCCTACAATGAGCAGTTCTTC. This codes for CASSPYGGISYNEQFF. The complete variable domain, with remaining parts taken from reference TRBV2 and TRBJ2-1, reads EPEVTQTPSHQVTQMGQEVILRCVPISNHLYFYWYRQILGQKVEFLVSFYNNEISEKSEIFDDQFSVERPDGSNFTLKIRSTKLEDSAMYFCASSPYGGISYNEQFFGPGTRLTVL.

V usage is TRBV30 and J usage is TRBJ2-1, with 7 bases identical to TRBD2. Germline CDR1 GTSNPN, CDR2 SVGIG (reference sequence). This CDR3 has 14 amino acids. J lost 8 bases, V lost 2 bases, and 9 bases had no gene match. The CDR3: CAWSLNSGNYEQFF. The CDR3, as DNA: TGTGCCTGGAGTCTCAACAGCGGGAATTATGAGCAGTTCTTC. The full variable domain, with the rest looked up from reference TRBV30 and TRBJ2-1, is SQTIHQWPATLVQPVGSPLSLECTVEGTSNPNLYWYRQAAGRGLQLLFYSVGIGQISSEVPQNLSASRPQDRQFILSSKKLLLSDSGFYLCAWSLNSGNYEQFFGPGTRLTVL.